This T cell receptor (beta chain) was retrieved from a study of T cells in Graves' hyperthyroidism and ophthalmopathy. J gave up 2 bases and V 6 bases, and 11 bases lay outside the gene matches. In germline, CDR1 is SGHTA, CDR2 FQGNSA. The CDR3 totals 16 residues. TCR beta CDR3 sequences were amplified from RNA transcripts. First-round RT-PCR of the TCR CDR3 relied on the HTBI primer set. Via MiXCR, TCRdb re-called the multiplex PCR reads, giving one row per CDR3 protein. Here the sample spans 300,000 to 450,000 distinct CDR3 sequences, 20% to 25% being singletons. Sequenced: blood. The V and J genes are TRBV7-2 and TRBJ2-7, with 9 bases matching TRBD2. This receptor was identified in a man aged 50-59 years with Graves' hyperthyroidism. The CDR3 here is CASSFSLAGLTYEQYF. The CDR3, as DNA: TGTGCCAGCAGTTTTTCACTAGCGGGCCTCACCTACGAGCAGTACTTC.